This T cell receptor (beta chain) comes out of a study of shared clonotypes between healthy human individuals. Study results and caveats: A small donor pool kept down the genetic and exposure-history diversity that was represented. It was expected that sequencing depth would affect clonotype sharing among donors.

This clone was seen repeatedly, ten times or more. Its antigen is unknown. Germline V gives CDR1 GTSNPN, CDR2 SVGIG (reference sequence). V gave up 3 bases and J gave up 5 bases, with 10 bases separating them. This CDR3 region has 12 residues. Assay runs were performed at deep level. Measured with immunoSEQ multiplex PCR; TCRdb has only the in-frame clones, and not every one. The sample consists of fewer than 550,000 clones, 75% to 80% of them appearing once. The sequenced sample consisted of PBMCs. This clonotype originated in a woman aged 40 to 50 in good health. Some clones in this sample may be carry-over from other donors' samples. V usage is TRBV30 and J usage is TRBJ1-2; D not resolved. In DNA, the CDR3 is TGTGCCTGGAGCTTAGGACGGTATGGCTACACCTTC. This codes for CAWSLGRYGYTF.